This entry is about one TCR beta chain. This entry is derived from a study of blood T cell repertoires in COVID-19. Overall study context: Sample material is recorded as cDNA or gDNA derived from T cells, B-cell-depleted T cells, or PBMCs.

Germline V lookup: CDR1 MNHEY, CDR2 SVGEGT. The CDR3 length is 14 residues. V was clipped by 6 bases and J by 4 bases, with 13 bases between them. Libraries were prepared by immunoSEQ multiplex PCR; TCRdb keeps only in-frame clonotypes and omits some of them. Found here are roughly 150,000 clones, 70% to 90% of them singletons; the top ten hold 2% to 2.5%. The source of this sequence is a man over 45 who had recovered from COVID-19. This chain links TRBV6-2 or TRBV6-3 with TRBJ2-1; D may be TRBD1 (6 bases). Source material: peripheral blood. The CDR3 spells CASSHDRQYNEQFF. CDR3 bases: TGTGCCAGCAGCCACGACAGGCAGTACAATGAGCAGTTCTTC.